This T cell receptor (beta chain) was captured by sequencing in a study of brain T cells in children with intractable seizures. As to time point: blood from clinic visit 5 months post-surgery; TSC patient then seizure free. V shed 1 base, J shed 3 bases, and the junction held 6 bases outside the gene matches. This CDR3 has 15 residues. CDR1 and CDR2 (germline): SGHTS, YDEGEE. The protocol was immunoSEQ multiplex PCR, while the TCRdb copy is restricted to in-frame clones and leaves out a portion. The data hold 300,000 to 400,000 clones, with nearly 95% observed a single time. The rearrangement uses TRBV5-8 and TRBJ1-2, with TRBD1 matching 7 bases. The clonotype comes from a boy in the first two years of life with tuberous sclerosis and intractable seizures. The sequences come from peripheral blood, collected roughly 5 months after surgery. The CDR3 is CASSLTGAIYYGYTF. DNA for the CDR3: TGTGCCAGCAGCTTGACAGGGGCGATATACTATGGCTACACCTTC.